One and the same sample provided the 27 T cell receptor beta chains below, sequenced in a study of identical twins. A single record per CDR3 protein comes from TCRdb applying MiXCR to the 5' RACE reads. The repertoire holds hundreds of thousands of distinct CDR3 sequences, with roughly 6% as singletons. The sample taken for sequencing was naive T cells sorted from blood. These receptors originate from a man aged 18-30 years in good health.

The rearrangement uses TRBV25-1 and TRBJ2-2, with 7 bases fitting TRBD2. This CDR3 contains 15 residues. Germline CDR1 and CDR2: MGHDK and SYGVNS. After removal of 4 bases from V and 6 bases from J, the junction contained 8 bases not matched to a gene. DNA of the CDR3: TGTGCCAGCAGTGGGTCGGGGGGATCTCCCGGGGAGCTGTTTTTT. As protein: CASSGSGGSPGELFF.

This clonotype was detected a few times. The chain links TRBV5-1 to TRBJ2-1; D is unresolved. CDR1 and CDR2 from the germline V gene are SGHRS and YFSETQ. The CDR3 consists of 13 residues. The V end was cut by 2 bases, the J end by 8 bases, with 11 bases between. CDR3 sequence: CASSFELGHEQFF. In nucleotides, the CDR3 is TGCGCCAGCAGCTTTGAGTTAGGGCATGAGCAGTTCTTC.

This clonotype occurred a few times. The chain links TRBV11-2 to TRBJ2-7, with D unresolved. Germline V lookup: CDR1 SGHAT, CDR2 FQNNGV. The CDR3 is made up of 13 amino acids. Trimming stripped 0 bases from V and 6 bases from J, with 9 bases between. The CDR3 DNA is TGTGCCAGCAGCTTAGATCAGAGAGCCGAGCAGTACTTC. This encodes CASSLDQRAEQYF.

This clonotype was observed a few times. This chain joins TRBV4-3 and TRBJ2-7, with TRBD2 as a possible D gene (6 bases). There are 15 residues in the CDR3. V shed 0 bases and J shed 4 bases, with 13 bases lying between them. Germline V gives CDR1 LGHNA, CDR2 YSLEER. CDR3 DNA sequence: TGCGCCAGCAGCCAAGATGCGGGACGGTATTACGAGCAGTACTTC. Amino acids: CASSQDAGRYYEQYF.

This clonotype was seen repeatedly, ten times or more. This chain joins TRBV20-1 and TRBJ2-3; no firm D call. CDR1 and CDR2 (germline): DFQATT, SNEGSKA (reference sequence). Trimming took 0 bases from V and 8 from J, leaving 6 bases between them. The CDR3 length is 11 residues. CDR3 amino acids: CSARESGTQYF. As DNA, the CDR3 is TGCAGTGCTAGAGAGAGTGGTACGCAGTATTTT.

A few counts support this clonotype. The chain uses TRBV30 and TRBJ2-7; 8 bases agree with TRBD1. V lost 2 bases to trimming and J lost 3 bases; unmatched junction nucleotides: 6. CDR1 is GTSNPN and CDR2 is SVGIG in the germline V gene (reference sequence). The CDR3 consists of 14 residues. CDR3: CAWSSGQGDYEQYF. The DNA for the CDR3 is TGTGCCTGGAGTTCAGGACAGGGTGACTACGAGCAGTACTTC.

The table lists this clonotype with a few counts. The J gene is TRBJ2-5, the V gene TRBV5-1; 10 bases align to TRBD1. V lost 4 bases to trimming and J lost 1 base; unmatched junction nucleotides: 7. The germline V gene encodes CDR1 SGHRS and CDR2 YFSETQ. The CDR3 spans 16 residues. The CDR3 region has the DNA TGCGCCAGCAGCCCAGGGACAGGGGTCTCCCAAGAGACCCAGTACTTC. It is translated as CASSPGTGVSQETQYF.

The chain uses TRBV6-1 and TRBJ2-1; D is ambiguous. The V and J ends lost 1 base and 0 bases respectively, with 7 bases between them. CDR1 MNHNS and CDR2 SASEGT come from the germline V gene. CDR3 length equals 15 residues. CDR3 nucleotide sequence: TGTGCCAGCAGTGAAGGGCAGAGCTCCTACAATGAGCAGTTCTTC. The encoded protein is CASSEGQSSYNEQFF.

This clonotype turned up a few times. The V call is TRBV29-1, the J call TRBJ2-2, with D possibly matching TRBD2 (6 bases). CDR1 and CDR2 (germline): SQVTM, ANQGSEA. Trimming removed 4 bases at V and 4 bases at J, with 13 bases between. The CDR3 has 14 residues. CDR3 nucleotide sequence: TGCAGCGTTGCGGGGGACGGGCTCACCGGGGAGCTGTTTTTT. It codes for CSVAGDGLTGELFF.

V usage is TRBV28 and J usage is TRBJ1-4; unclear D gene. Deletions cut 5 bases from V and 6 bases from J, with 13 bases between. The CDR3 contains 14 residues. Germline lookup yields CDR1 MDHEN and CDR2 SYDVKM. The CDR3 sequence is CASSPDKADEKLFF. The DNA of the CDR3 is TGTGCCAGCAGTCCAGACAAGGCGGATGAAAAACTGTTTTTT.

V and J are TRBV18 and TRBJ2-1; a weak D match, TRBD2 (6 bases). This CDR3 contains 16 residues. The V gene's germline CDR1 is KGHSH and CDR2 LQKENI. Trimming left V 0 bases short and J 1 base short, with 10 bases between. In DNA, the CDR3 is TGTGCCAGCTCACCACCTCTGGAGGGGTCCTACAATGAGCAGTTCTTC. Amino acids: CASSPPLEGSYNEQFF.

This clonotype was recorded at least ten times. The J gene is TRBJ2-3, the V gene TRBV24-1, with 11 bases aligning to TRBD2. The CDR3 runs 13 residues. CDR1 KGHDR and CDR2 SFDVKD come from the germline V gene. With 4 bases clipped from V and 15 bases from J, the junction kept 8 bases outside the gene matches. This chain's CDR3 is CATSEPGTSGVYF. CDR3 DNA: TGTGCCACCAGTGAACCCGGGACTAGCGGAGTCTATTTT.

Note on this clonotype: Possible read error: a much larger clone is one base away. The CDR3 spells CASIRGVETLYF. The CDR3 nucleotides are TGTGCCAGCATACGGGGAGTGGAGACCCTGTACTTC. The chain links TRBV2 to TRBJ2-5; weak D call: TRBD2 (5 bases). Germline CDR1 SNHLY, CDR2 FYNNEI. This CDR3 region has 12 residues.

As regards this clonotype: A much more abundant neighbour one base away suggests this may be a read error. V usage is TRBV6-5 and J usage is TRBJ2-5, with D unclear. V was trimmed by 0 bases and J by 6 bases, leaving 2 bases between them. Germline CDR1 and CDR2: MNHEY and SVGAGI. The length of the CDR3 is 11 residues. CDR3 nucleotide sequence: TGTGCCAGCAGTTACTCGCAGACCCAGTACTTC. Amino acids: CASSYSQTQYF.

CDR3 sequence: CASSQAGVLNTGELFF. CDR3 in DNA: TGCGCCAGCAGCCAAGCAGGGGTTTTGAACACCGGGGAGCTGTTTTTT. The V and J genes are TRBV4-3 and TRBJ2-2, with D perhaps TRBD1 (6 bases). Trimming removed 1 base at V and 1 base at J, with 10 bases between. Looked up from germline, CDR1 is LGHNA and CDR2 is YSLEER. There are 16 residues in the CDR3.

The table lists this clonotype with a few counts. V is TRBV7-9 and J is TRBJ2-3; D gene uncertain. Germline values: CDR1 SEHNR, CDR2 FQNEAQ (reference sequence). The CDR3 spans 13 residues. V was clipped by 5 bases and J by 9 bases, with 15 bases between them. The CDR3 loop reads CASSRSTVDTQYF. CDR3 bases: TGTGCCAGCAGCAGATCCACAGTGGACACGCAGTATTTT.

This chain links TRBV7-6 with TRBJ2-7; D gene ambiguous. The CDR3 runs to 14 residues. Per the germline V gene, CDR1 is SGHVS and CDR2 is FNYEAQ. V lost 5 bases and J lost 2, with 13 bases in between. The CDR3 sequence: CASSQRREAYEQYF. CDR3 DNA sequence: TGTGCCAGCAGCCAGCGAAGGGAAGCCTACGAGCAGTACTTC.

The V call is TRBV7-9, the J call TRBJ1-5; TRBD1 is a possible D gene (5 bases). Germline V gene data show CDR1 as SEHNR and CDR2 as FQNEAQ (reference sequence). The CDR3 sequence is 13 residues long. The ends were cut back, 5 bases at V and 7 bases at J, with 12 bases in the middle. CDR3 DNA sequence: TGTGCCAGCAGCCGGGGGGTCAGACAGCCCCAGCATTTT. This gives the protein CASSRGVRQPQHF.

This clonotype appeared many times. The rearrangement uses TRBV7-2 and TRBJ2-1; a weak D match, TRBD2 (5 bases). CDR1 is SGHTA, CDR2 FQGNSA, per germline. V lost 3 bases to trimming and J lost 3 bases, with 12 bases between them. The CDR3 runs 15 residues. The CDR3 DNA follows: TGTGCCAGCAGCTTTAGGGCTAGCAGCTACAATGAGCAGTTCTTC. As protein: CASSFRASSYNEQFF.

This clonotype was seen repeatedly, ten times or more. The chain recombines TRBV12-3 or TRBV12-4 with TRBJ1-6, with D possibly TRBD1 on 6 matching bases. The CDR3 runs 16 residues. V dropped 1 base and J dropped 2 bases, with 9 bases sitting between them. In DNA form, the CDR3 reads TGTGCCAGCAGTTTAGGGGGGGCGACCTATAATTCACCCCTCCACTTT. Translating gives CASSLGGATYNSPLHF.

This clonotype occurred a few times. The chain is built from TRBV12-5 and TRBJ2-2; D call uncertain. V shed 3 bases and J shed 4 bases, with 15 bases lying between them. CDR3 length: 16 residues. The germline gives CDR1 LGHNT, CDR2 FRNRAP. CDR3 loop: CASGFITYRATGELFF. The CDR3 nucleotides are TGTGCTAGTGGTTTTATAACTTACCGGGCCACCGGGGAGCTGTTTTTT.

This clonotype was picked up many times. The gene calls are TRBV12-3 or TRBV12-4 and TRBJ2-2, with D unclear. V lost 7 bases and J 2 bases, leaving 8 bases between the germline ends. This CDR3 contains 13 residues. Written as DNA, the CDR3 is TGTGCCAGCACTGGCAGCAACACCGGGGAGCTGTTTTTT. It encodes CASTGSNTGELFF.

This clonotype was seen repeatedly, ten times or more. The CDR3 DNA follows: TGCGCCAGCAGCTCGGACAGTCCCTCGGTTGATGAGCAGTTCTTC. Translating it yields CASSSDSPSVDEQFF. The J gene is TRBJ2-1, the V gene TRBV5-1; TRBD1 is a possible D gene (6 bases). This CDR3 contains 15 residues. From germline, CDR1 is SGHRS and CDR2 YFSETQ. The V gene lost 3 bases and the J gene lost 8 bases, with 18 bases spanning the gap.

This clonotype was observed at least ten times. The CDR3 loop is CSANPRGLTYEQYF. The CDR3 nucleotides read TGCAGTGCTAATCCGAGGGGGCTAACCTACGAGCAGTACTTC. This chain links TRBV20-1 with TRBJ2-7, with 7 positions matching TRBD1. The germline V gene has CDR1 DFQATT and CDR2 SNEGSKA (reference sequence). The CDR3 is 14 amino acids. V lost 4 bases to trimming and J lost 2 bases; unmatched junction nucleotides: 8.

In this sample, this clonotype turned up a few times. This chain's CDR3 is CASSSQNRGRWTGANVLTF. Here the CDR3 DNA reads TGCGCCAGCAGCTCCCAGAACAGGGGCCGGTGGACTGGGGCCAACGTCCTGACTTTC. The chain joins TRBV5-1 to TRBJ2-6; 7 positions match TRBD1. CDR1 SGHRS and CDR2 YFSETQ come from the germline V gene. The CDR3 has 19 residues. V lost 3 bases and J lost 2; bases outside the gene matches: 14.

This clonotype appeared many times. This chain uses TRBV20-1 with TRBJ2-5; D is possibly TRBD2 (5 bases). Germline V lookup: CDR1 DFQATT, CDR2 SNEGSKA (reference sequence). This CDR3 is 12 amino acids long. This CDR3 reads CSARGEQETQYF. The CDR3 DNA reads as TGCAGCGCTCGTGGGGAGCAAGAGACCCAGTACTTC.

This clonotype was counted many times. The V call is TRBV7-2, the J call TRBJ2-3, with TRBD2 identical over 12 bases. This CDR3 comprises 15 residues. Germline V gene data show CDR1 as SGHTA and CDR2 as FQGNSA. Trimming at V came to 4 bases and at J to 4 bases, leaving 3 bases not matched to a gene. The CDR3 DNA sequence: TGTGCCAGCAGCTCGCTAGCGGGGGGGCCAGATACGCAGTATTTT. Its protein is CASSSLAGGPDTQYF.